One and the same sample provided the 12 T cell receptor beta chains below, sequenced in a study of cytomegalovirus exposure and HLA in healthy donors. A multiplex PCR was run with 60 Vbeta primers and 13 Jbeta primers. Sequencing used immunoSEQ multiplex PCR; TCRdb keeps in-frame clones, though not all of them. The listing contains 70,000 or so clones. Sequenced input: PBMCs. Source of these receptors: a man aged 40-50 years in good health and CMV-seronegative.

The chain is built from TRBV15 and TRBJ1-2; D is perhaps TRBD1 (6 bases). Per the germline V gene, CDR1 is LNHNV and CDR2 is YYDKDF (reference sequence). CDR3 length: 16 amino acids. The V end lost 1 base, the J end lost 7 bases, and 19 bases lay between the germline ends. CDR3 DNA: TGTGCCACCAGCAGAGCGCCGACCGGGACAAGCGGTGGCTACACCTTC. Encoded protein: CATSRAPTGTSGGYTF.

The chain links TRBV7-2 to TRBJ1-4, with D maybe TRBD1 (6 bases). The CDR3 contains 15 residues. Germline loops: CDR1 SGHTA, CDR2 FQGNSA. Trimming shortened V by 3 bases and J by 1 base, and 9 bases separated the two germline ends. As DNA, the CDR3 is TGTGCCAGCAGCTTGGGGGGGCTAACTAATGAAAAACTGTTTTTT. The encoded protein is CASSLGGLTNEKLFF.

This chain connects TRBV6-1 to TRBJ2-1, with D unresolved. The V end lost 3 bases, the J end lost 0 bases, and 9 bases lay between the germline ends. Looked up from germline, CDR1 is MNHNS and CDR2 is SASEGT. The CDR3 is made up of 15 amino acids. Here the CDR3 reads CASSEGQSSYNEQFF. The CDR3 coding sequence is TGTGCCAGCAGTGAGGGCCAGAGCTCCTACAATGAGCAGTTCTTC.

The chain combines TRBV4-1 with TRBJ2-5; TRBD2 matches 8 bases. The V gene end was trimmed by 0 bases and the J gene end by 0 bases; junction bases not matched to a gene: 6. The CDR3 is 17 amino acids. CDR1 is MGHRA and CDR2 is YSYEKL in the germline V gene. CDR3: CASSQESRGGYQETQYF. The CDR3 DNA reads TGCGCCAGCAGCCAAGAATCGCGCGGGGGGTACCAAGAGACCCAGTACTTC.

The chain is built from TRBV5-1 and TRBJ1-4; TRBD1 matches 7 bases. There are 14 residues in the CDR3. Trimming at V came to 4 bases and at J to 7 bases, leaving 7 bases not matched to a gene. The germline CDR1 and CDR2 sequences are SGHRS and YFSETQ. Here the CDR3 DNA reads TGCGCCAGCAGCCCGCAGGGGGGAACTGAAAAACTGTTTTTT. As protein: CASSPQGGTEKLFF.

V usage is TRBV7-9 and J usage is TRBJ1-2; 7 positions match TRBD1. CDR1 and CDR2 from the germline V gene are SEHNR and FQNEAQ (reference sequence). The ends lost 1 base at V and 6 bases at J; junction bases unmatched: 8. The CDR3 loop spans 15 amino acids. This CDR3 is CASSLVVTGDDGYTF. CDR3 bases: TGTGCCAGCAGCTTAGTGGTTACAGGGGACGATGGCTACACCTTC.

V and J are TRBV13 and TRBJ1-2; D is possibly TRBD1 (6 bases). The CDR3 runs to 15 residues. Germline V lookup: CDR1 PRHDT, CDR2 FYEKMQ (reference sequence). Trimming removed 4 bases from V and 4 bases from J, with 16 bases in between. CDR3 loop: CASSSERQDAYGYTF. The CDR3 DNA is TGTGCCAGCAGCTCGGAGAGACAGGATGCCTATGGCTACACCTTC.

This chain uses TRBV7-8 with TRBJ2-7; D unclear. The CDR3 is 13 amino acids. The V gene lost 3 bases and the J gene lost 2 bases, with 8 bases spanning the gap. Germline V gives CDR1 SGHVS, CDR2 FQNEAQ. The CDR3 DNA reads as TGTGCCAGCAGCTTTAGGAGAGCCTACGAGCAGTACTTC. Its translation is CASSFRRAYEQYF.

The CDR3 DNA reads TGTGCCAGCAACATCGACAGGGGGCCCGAAAAACTGTTTTTT. Residues: CASNIDRGPEKLFF. The genes are TRBV6-1 and TRBJ1-4, with 10 bases matching TRBD1. V trimming: 7 bases; J trimming: 8 bases; junction bases outside the gene matches: 7. The germline V gene encodes CDR1 MNHNS and CDR2 SASEGT. The CDR3 has 14 amino acids.

The chain combines TRBV28 with TRBJ1-1, with D hard to call. This CDR3 region has 15 residues. The germline V and J ends were trimmed by 5 bases and 5 bases, with 18 bases remaining between them. Germline V gene data show CDR1 as MDHEN and CDR2 as SYDVKM. The CDR3 DNA follows: TGTGCCAGCAGTGCCCCCCTGGGAGTAGGAACTGAAGCTTTCTTT. Translated, it gives CASSAPLGVGTEAFF.

The genes are TRBV6-1 and TRBJ1-4; maybe TRBD1 (6 bases). The CDR3 covers 15 residues. Trimming stripped 0 bases from V and 5 bases from J, with 10 bases between. In germline, CDR1 is MNHNS, CDR2 SASEGT. As DNA, the CDR3 is TGTGCCAGCAGTGAAGCCGGGGGGCGGAATGAAAAACTGTTTTTT. Its protein is CASSEAGGRNEKLFF.

V gene TRBV9 combines with J gene TRBJ2-3, with 13 nucleotides matching TRBD2. Germline assignment: CDR1 SGDLS and CDR2 YYNGEE. This CDR3 region has 17 residues. The V gene end was trimmed by 0 bases and the J gene end by 5 bases; junction bases not matched to a gene: 6. CDR3 in amino acids: CASSVGSGTSGEDTQYF. CDR3 nucleotide sequence: TGTGCCAGCAGCGTAGGAAGCGGGACTAGCGGGGAAGATACGCAGTATTTT.